This record concerns one TCR beta chain sequence. The data belong to a study of blood T cell repertoires in COVID-19. Overall study: Nucleic acid was either cDNA or gDNA, and it came from T cells, B-cell-depleted T cells, or PBMCs.

This CDR3 has 15 residues. Per germline, CDR1 SEHNR and CDR2 FQNEAQ (reference sequence). The V end was cut by 1 base, the J end by 1 base, with 10 bases between. This table comes from immunoSEQ multiplex PCR, and its TCRdb copy is limited to in-frame clones, with some not included. Among approximately 210,000 clones, 70% to 90% were seen once, and the ten largest hold more than 1.4%. This chain uses TRBV7-9 with TRBJ1-1, with D possibly TRBD1 on 6 matching bases. This receptor was identified in a man aged 18 to 30 with active or convalescent COVID-19. The material sequenced was peripheral blood. CDR3 DNA sequence: TGTGCCAGCAGCTTAGATGGGGGCCGGAACACTGAAGCTTTCTTT. Translation gives CASSLDGGRNTEAFF. The whole variable domain, remainder taken from reference TRBV7-9 and TRBJ1-1, is DTGVSQNPRHKITKRGQNVTFRCDPISEHNRLYWYRQTLGQGPEFLTYFQNEAQLEKSRLLSDRFSAERPKGSFSTLEIQRTEQGDSAMYLCASSLDGGRNTEAFFGQGTRLTVV.